This is a list of T cell receptor beta chains from one sample in a study of OX40 agonist ivuxolimab in advanced cancers. Using immunoSEQ multiplex PCR, the repertoire was profiled, and TCRdb retains in-frame clones only, with some absent. The sample lists approximately 70,000 clones, approximately 92% occurring once. The sample consisted of CD4+ or CD8+ T cells sorted from blood, taken in a trial of the OX40 agonist ivuxolimab. The source of these receptors is an adult with an advanced solid tumor such as melanoma, head and neck, liver or kidney cancer. Each CDR3 is given with its conserved first and last residue. Fields, in order: V gene, clone size, J gene, D gene, CDR3 protein, CDR3 DNA. D genes are given only for firm matches. Only some rows state a clone size, as once, few, many or a class for expanded clones.

TRBV28,.,TRBJ1-2,.,CAADSGSGYTF,TGTGCCGCTGATTCGGGTTCTGGCTACACCTTC
TRBV5-4,.,TRBJ2-7,TRBD1,CASSLQGSSEQYF,TGTGCCAGCAGCTTACAGGGGTCGAGCGAGCAGTACTTC
TRBV5-6,.,TRBJ1-4,TRBD1,CATSPRDRLEKLFF,TGTGCCACCTCCCCCCGGGACAGATTGGAAAAACTGTTTTTT
TRBV15,.,TRBJ2-7,.,CATSREVPQGNEQYF,TGTGCCACCAGCAGAGAAGTACCACAGGGTAACGAGCAGTACTTC
TRBV30,.,TRBJ2-5,.,CAWSVMGVGRETQYF,TGTGCCTGGAGTGTGATGGGTGTGGGGCGGGAGACCCAGTACTTC
TRBV11-3,once,TRBJ2-5,TRBD1,CASSLDPGGTETQYF,TGTGCCAGCAGCTTAGATCCAGGGGGCACAGAGACCCAGTACTTC
TRBV28,.,TRBJ1-2,.,CASRLAQSSYGYTF,TGTGCCAGCAGGTTGGCACAATCCTCCTATGGCTACACCTTC
TRBV9,.,TRBJ2-7,.,CASSGSGTTYEQYF,TGTGCCAGCAGCGGTTCCGGGACAACCTACGAGCAGTACTTC
TRBV4-2,.,TRBJ2-7,TRBD1,CASSQAGTANEQYF,TGTGCCAGCAGCCAAGCCGGGACAGCGAACGAGCAGTACTTC
TRBV7-9,.,TRBJ2-5,.,CASSPGPRETQYF,TGTGCCAGCAGCCCAGGACCGAGGGAGACCCAGTACTTC
TRBV6-1,.,TRBJ1-5,.,CASSENGAGGNQPQHF,TGTGCCAGCAGTGAAAACGGGGCAGGGGGCAATCAGCCCCAGCATTTT
TRBV5-6,.,TRBJ2-7,.,CASSLRVFAYEQYF,TGTGCCAGCAGCTTGAGGGTTTTTGCCTACGAGCAGTACTTC
TRBV2,.,TRBJ2-5,TRBD1,CASSNDREETQYF,TGTGCCAGCAGTAATGACAGGGAAGAGACCCAGTACTTC
TRBV6-5,.,TRBJ1-2,.,CASSSRGGGYGYTF,TGTGCCAGCAGTAGCCGAGGGGGAGGCTATGGCTACACCTTC
TRBV10-3,.,TRBJ2-5,.,CAISEKGPQETQYF,TGTGCCATCAGTGAGAAGGGGCCTCAAGAGACCCAGTACTTC
TRBV5-3,.,TRBJ1-1,.,CARSASLNTEAFF,TGTGCCAGAAGCGCTTCATTGAACACTGAAGCTTTCTTT
TRBV2,.,TRBJ1-3,.,CASRGVVGNTIYF,TGTGCCAGCCGGGGTGTGGTCGGAAACACCATATATTTT
TRBV6-1,.,TRBJ2-5,.,CASSEFSGGTKETQYF,TGTGCCAGCAGTGAATTTTCGGGGGGCACCAAAGAGACCCAGTACTTC
TRBV25-1,.,TRBJ2-5,.,CASSELQVSRETQYF,TGTGCCAGCAGTGAATTACAGGTGTCACGAGAGACCCAGTACTTC
TRBV6-4,.,TRBJ2-5,.,CASSDSTQETQYF,TGTGCCAGCAGTGACTCGACCCAAGAGACCCAGTACTTC